The 22 T cell receptor beta chains presented below share a single source sample, sequenced in a study of T cell changes during pregnancy in multiple sclerosis. Using immunoSEQ multiplex PCR, the repertoire was profiled, and TCRdb retains in-frame clones only, with some absent. This sample carries just over 40,000 clones, over 75% of them seen once, and the ten largest clones take over 5%. This specimen was peripheral blood, taken in the first trimester of pregnancy. All receptors come from a female donor in good health, enrolled as a control in a pregnancy study.

The chain has TRBV5-1 and TRBJ2-7, with 7 bases that match TRBD1. Germline V gene lookup returns CDR1 SGHRS and CDR2 YFSETQ. This CDR3 region has 15 residues. V shed 4 bases and J 0 bases; nucleotides not matched to a gene: 7. As DNA, the CDR3 is TGCGCCAGCAGCAACCGGGACAGCAACTCCTACGAGCAGTACTTC. Its translation: CASSNRDSNSYEQYF.

The gene calls are TRBV6-1 and TRBJ1-1; D not certain. The V end was cut by 2 bases, the J end by 8 bases, with 12 bases between. The germline gives CDR1 MNHNS, CDR2 SASEGT. The CDR3 sequence is 13 residues long. The CDR3 DNA is TGTGCCAGCAGTGAATCAACAGAATCGGAAGCTTTCTTT. This gives the protein CASSESTESEAFF.

The J gene is TRBJ2-3, the V gene TRBV5-1; D is undetermined. The germline V gene encodes CDR1 SGHRS and CDR2 YFSETQ. Trimming removed 5 bases at V and 0 bases at J, with 7 bases between. The CDR3 is 13 residues long. In nucleotides, the CDR3 is TGCGCCAGCAGGCGCACTAGCACAGATACGCAGTATTTT. It is translated as CASRRTSTDTQYF. Drawing the rest from reference TRBV5-1 and TRBJ2-3, the complete variable domain is KAGVTQTPRYLIKTRGQQVTLSCSPISGHRSVSWYQQTPGQGLQFLFEYFSETQRNKGNFPGRFSGRQFSNSRSEMNVSTLELGDSALYLCASRRTSTDTQYFGPGTRLTVL.

The chain couples TRBV19 to TRBJ2-7, with TRBD1 matching over 8 bases. CDR1 and CDR2 from the germline V gene are LNHDA and SQIVND (reference sequence). The trim removed 1 base at V and 1 base at J, leaving 0 bases unmatched. CDR3 length: 14 amino acids. The CDR3 here is CASSIGQGSYEQYF. The CDR3 region has the DNA TGTGCCAGTAGTATAGGACAGGGGTCCTACGAGCAGTACTTC.

V gene TRBV28 combines with J gene TRBJ2-6; D remains unclear. This CDR3 spans 16 amino acids. Between the trimmed V and J ends, which lost 5 bases and 0 bases, there was a span of 11 bases. Germline V gives CDR1 MDHEN, CDR2 SYDVKM. The DNA for the CDR3 is TGTGCCAGCAGTACCAAGCTAAGCTCTGGGGCCAACGTCCTGACTTTC. Amino acid sequence: CASSTKLSSGANVLTF.

The chain recombines TRBV23-1 with TRBJ2-5; a weak D match, TRBD1 (6 bases). TRBV23-1 is treated as an ORF (open reading frame) with a function not yet certain. Trimming removed 0 bases from V and 4 bases from J, with 9 bases in between. The CDR3 consists of 14 residues. The CDR3 DNA reads TGCGCCAGCAGTCAATCGGCAGGGGTAGAGACCCAGTACTTC. This encodes CASSQSAGVETQYF.

Only one count was recorded for this clone. This chain connects TRBV6-1 to TRBJ1-1; perhaps TRBD1 as D (6 bases). Germline V CDR1 and CDR2: MNHNS, SASEGT. The CDR3 extends over 15 amino acids. V dropped 8 bases and J dropped 1 base, with 17 bases sitting between them. The CDR3 loop is CASRPEPTGNTEAFF. CDR3 DNA: TGTGCCAGCCGTCCCGAACCGACAGGGAACACTGAAGCTTTCTTT.

The chain links TRBV10-1 to TRBJ2-7; perhaps TRBD1 as D (5 bases). CDR1 is WNHNN and CDR2 is SYGVQD in the germline V gene (reference sequence). CDR3 length equals 16 residues. Trimming took off 2 bases at V and 0 bases at J, with 14 bases between the two ends. For the CDR3, the DNA is TGCGCCAGCAGTGAGAATACAGGTACTCTCTCCTACGAGCAGTACTTC. It is translated as CASSENTGTLSYEQYF.

This clone has more than one count but fewer than ten. J is TRBJ1-5 and V is TRBV5-6; D is undetermined. Trimming took 4 bases from V and 3 from J, leaving 20 bases between them. This CDR3 has 17 residues. CDR1 is SGHDT and CDR2 is YYEEEE in the germline V gene. The CDR3 spells CASSPDWPLGDNQPQHF. The CDR3 DNA sequence: TGTGCCAGCAGCCCAGATTGGCCTTTAGGAGACAATCAGCCCCAGCATTTT.

The chain employs TRBV7-9 and TRBJ2-4; 10 bases match TRBD1. This CDR3 is 12 amino acids long. J was trimmed by 15 bases and V by 3 bases; bases with no gene match: 5. Looked up from germline, CDR1 is SEHNR and CDR2 is FQNEAQ (reference sequence). The DNA for the CDR3 is TGTGCCAGCAGCTTGGGGACAGGGGCAGGGTACTTC. It translates to CASSLGTGAGYF.

The chain recombines TRBV6-5 with TRBJ1-2, with D maybe TRBD1 (6 bases). Germline loops: CDR1 MNHEY, CDR2 SVGAGI. Deletions cut 7 bases from V and 4 bases from J, with 19 bases between. The CDR3 is made up of 15 amino acids. CDR3 in DNA: TGTGCCAGCATTCCATTTAGGGGGTCCTCCTATGGCTACACCTTC. Residues: CASIPFRGSSYGYTF.

The chain links TRBV7-3 to TRBJ2-7; D remains ambiguous. CDR1 SGHTA and CDR2 FQGTGA come from the germline V gene. V lost 5 bases to trimming and J lost 4 bases, with 12 bases between them. The CDR3 is 13 amino acids. CDR3 sequence reads: CASSPGRMYEQYF. The CDR3 bases are TGTGCCAGCAGCCCTGGCAGAATGTACGAGCAGTACTTC.

This chain uses TRBV2 with TRBJ2-1, with 11 bases fitting TRBD2. With V trimmed by 6 bases and J by 12 bases, 13 bases remained unmatched. The CDR3 is made up of 15 amino acids. Germline CDR1 SNHLY, CDR2 FYNNEI. The CDR3 is CASRPGLAAQFGQFF. CDR3 DNA: TGTGCCAGCAGACCGGGACTAGCGGCACAATTTGGGCAGTTCTTC.

The rearrangement links TRBV7-8 to TRBJ1-5; 10 nucleotides match TRBD1. From germline, CDR1 is SGHVS and CDR2 FQNEAQ. V shed 5 bases and J 6 bases; nucleotides not matched to a gene: 7. The CDR3 has 15 residues. The CDR3: CASSGRQGAGQPQHF. Written as DNA, the CDR3 is TGTGCCAGCAGCGGCAGACAGGGGGCCGGTCAGCCCCAGCATTTT.

CDR3 amino acids: CASSQAGGRYTGELFF. The CDR3 bases are TGCGCCAGCAGCCAAGCCGGGGGGCGCTACACCGGGGAGCTGTTTTTT. This chain connects TRBV4-1 to TRBJ2-2; D is perhaps TRBD2 (7 bases). The germline gives CDR1 MGHRA, CDR2 YSYEKL. This CDR3 spans 16 amino acids. V was clipped by 1 base and J by 3 bases, with 12 bases between them.

This clone came up a few times. The V and J genes are TRBV5-6 and TRBJ1-1, with 8 bases matching TRBD1. Germline V gene sequence: CDR1 SGHDT, CDR2 YYEEEE. This CDR3 is built from 13 residues. V lost 7 bases, J lost 1 base, and 3 bases stayed unmatched. CDR3 sequence reads: CASGTGGNTEAFF. CDR3 in DNA: TGTGCCAGCGGGACAGGAGGGAACACTGAAGCTTTCTTT.

V gene TRBV5-1 combines with J gene TRBJ1-4, with D tentatively TRBD1 (5 bases). This CDR3 has 15 residues. V was pared by 0 bases and J by 1 base, with 7 bases between. CDR1 and CDR2 from the germline V gene are SGHRS and YFSETQ. The CDR3 sequence is CASSLDQGTNEKLFF. In DNA form, the CDR3 reads TGCGCCAGCAGCTTGGACCAGGGAACTAATGAAAAACTGTTTTTT.

The V and J genes are TRBV6-6 and TRBJ1-2; D is unresolved. The CDR3 loop spans 16 amino acids. Germline V gives CDR1 MNHNY, CDR2 SVGAGI (reference sequence). V was pared by 5 bases and J by 3 bases, with 19 bases between. CDR3 loop: CASSGPLVENDYGYTF. The CDR3 nucleotides read TGTGCCAGCAGTGGGCCCTTGGTAGAGAACGACTATGGCTACACCTTC.

This chain links TRBV7-9 with TRBJ2-1; 8 bases line up with TRBD2. Losses at the gene ends were 5 bases for V and 0 bases for J; bases not matched to a gene: 9. Germline V gene sequence: CDR1 SEHNR, CDR2 FQNEAQ (reference sequence). This CDR3 is 17 amino acids long. The CDR3 is CASSATSGESSYNEQFF. The CDR3 DNA sequence: TGTGCCAGCAGCGCAACTAGCGGTGAGAGCTCCTACAATGAGCAGTTCTTC.

This clone came up once. The chain couples TRBV6-1 to TRBJ1-5; D is unresolved. Deletions cut 1 base from V and 4 bases from J, with 11 bases between. The CDR3 length is 15 residues. Germline CDR1 and CDR2: MNHNS and SASEGT. CDR3 region: CASSEGSLVNQPQHF. CDR3 DNA sequence: TGTGCCAGCAGTGAAGGGAGCCTGGTAAATCAGCCCCAGCATTTT.

V and J are TRBV5-4 and TRBJ1-4; tentatively, D is TRBD1 (5 bases). This CDR3 has 18 residues. Trimming took 0 bases from V and 0 from J, leaving 15 bases between them. The germline V gene encodes CDR1 SGHNT and CDR2 YYREEE (reference sequence). The CDR3 reads CASSLAAGPHSTNEKLFF. The CDR3 DNA reads TGTGCCAGCAGCTTGGCGGCAGGGCCCCACTCAACTAATGAAAAACTGTTTTTT.

This clone was detected once. The rearrangement links TRBV11-1 to TRBJ2-3; 9 nucleotides agree with TRBD1. With V trimmed by 2 bases and J by 3 bases, 6 bases remained unmatched. Germline CDR1 and CDR2: SGHAT and FQDESV (reference sequence). CDR3 length: 16 residues. The DNA for the CDR3 is TGTGCCAGCAGCTTAATTCGGGGACAGGGAACAGATACGCAGTATTTT. It specifies CASSLIRGQGTDTQYF.